This T cell receptor (beta chain) was captured by sequencing in a study of shared clonotypes between healthy human individuals. The wider study: Donors, aged 18 to 49, were a couple of women and a few men.

CD45RO negativity and positive selection for CCR7 defined naive CD8 cells, a population that excluded terminally differentiated effector memory CD45RA+ cells. Donors were Caucasian adults residing in Nashville, Tennessee, USA. TCRdb keeps only in-frame clones here, not all; method: immunoSEQ multiplex PCR. The sample lists around 610,000 clones, approximately 96% occurring once. The CDR3 consists of 12 residues. Germline V gives CDR1 SGHRS, CDR2 YFSETQ. The ends were cut back, 4 bases at V and 6 bases at J, with 8 bases in the middle. The receptor comes from a woman aged 30 to 39 in good health. This chain connects TRBV5-1 to TRBJ2-1, with D uncertain. Sequencing was done on a sample of naive CD8+ T cells sorted from blood. Here the CDR3 reads CASSTQVNEQFF. CDR3 nucleotide sequence: TGCGCCAGCAGCACCCAAGTCAATGAGCAGTTCTTC.